This TCR beta chain was recovered during a study of T cells after posttransplantation cyclophosphamide. Study-wide results and limits: Donor-recipient repertoire similarity was low at 1-2 months, rising over year one.

Details on this clone: Its matching antigen is unknown.

This table comes from immunoSEQ multiplex PCR, and its TCRdb copy is limited to in-frame clones, with some not included. Of about 53,000 clones in the sample, approximately 86% were seen once. The sample taken for sequencing was PBMCs. The TCR was taken from a man aged 25-45 years with a blood cancer, CMV-positive, and with a related stem cell donor.

The CDR3 sequence is CASSQERGVGPQHF. The CDR3 DNA reads TGTGCCAGCAGCCAAGAGCGGGGAGTTGGGCCCCAGCATTTT. The chain links TRBV7-8 to TRBJ1-5; no reliable D call. This CDR3 has 14 amino acids. V lost 5 bases, J lost 9 bases, and 17 bases lay in between. Germline lookup yields CDR1 SGHVS and CDR2 FQNEAQ.